This entry describes one T cell receptor (beta chain). The antigen is unknown. With 5 bases clipped from V and 5 bases from J, the junction kept 14 bases outside the gene matches. Looked up from germline, CDR1 is PRHDT and CDR2 is FYEKMQ (reference sequence). CDR3 length equals 16 residues. Samples came from healthy bone marrow donors. The data belong to a study of cytomegalovirus exposure and HLA in healthy donors. Study-level information: Samples from HLA-typed donors yielded 85 million to 95 million unique TCRs in an early data release.

Both 60 Vbeta primers and 13 Jbeta primers went into the PCR. Clones were read by immunoSEQ multiplex PCR, and TCRdb kept only the in-frame ones, dropping some. The profile covers about 140,000 clones, with around four fifths appearing a single time and more than 0.9% taken by the ten largest. Study observations and caveats: The study put 150 to 200 TCR beta chains on its list as cytomegalovirus-associated. In a later analysis, common viral pathogens appeared linked to several of the most significant clusters.

The TCR comes from a male donor in good health and CMV-seropositive. Sequenced: PBMCs. This chain uses TRBV13 with TRBJ2-7; 8 bases fit TRBD1. The CDR3 loop is CASSHLIGQGQHEQYF. The DNA for the CDR3 is TGTGCCAGCAGCCACTTAATCGGACAGGGCCAGCACGAGCAGTACTTC.